This passage covers 11 T cell receptor beta chains from one sample sequenced in a study of blood T cell repertoires in COVID-19. Sequencing was performed with immunoSEQ multiplex PCR; in TCRdb, only in-frame clones are kept and a portion is missing. The data contain 450,000 or so clones, nearly 90% of them singletons. The material sequenced was peripheral blood. Receptors were obtained from a man between 18 and 29 years old with COVID-19, enrolled during active disease.

The chain is built from TRBV5-4 and TRBJ2-7; weak D call: TRBD1 (6 bases). Germline CDR1 SGHNT, CDR2 YYREEE (reference sequence). This CDR3 comprises 14 residues. The V and J ends lost 3 bases and 7 bases respectively, with 17 bases between them. CDR3 in amino acids: CASSSQGDVGEQYF. DNA of the CDR3: TGTGCCAGCAGCTCACAGGGAGATGTGGGTGAGCAGTACTTC.

CDR3 protein: CASSRDSNQPQHF. The CDR3 DNA sequence: TGTGCCAGCAGCAGGGATAGCAATCAGCCCCAGCATTTT. The chain couples TRBV2 to TRBJ1-5, with D maybe TRBD1 (5 bases). Trimming shortened V by 6 bases and J by 0 bases, and 6 bases separated the two germline ends. The CDR3 is made up of 13 amino acids. Germline V gene sequence: CDR1 SNHLY, CDR2 FYNNEI.

CDR3 coding DNA: TGTGCCAGCAGTTTTGCGGGGAATACTGAAGCTTTCTTT. This translates into CASSFAGNTEAFF. The chain carries TRBV28 and TRBJ1-1; D is ambiguous. CDR3 length equals 13 residues. Germline loops: CDR1 MDHEN, CDR2 SYDVKM. V dropped 3 bases and J dropped 5 bases, with 10 bases sitting between them.

The CDR3 reads CASSPRGQRNEKLFF. In nucleotides, the CDR3 is TGTGCCAGTAGCCCAAGGGGACAGAGGAATGAAAAACTGTTTTTT. The chain links TRBV19 to TRBJ1-4; the match to TRBD1 covers 7 bases. The junction had 9 bases not matched to a gene; V was cut back by 6 bases and J by 5 bases. Per germline, CDR1 LNHDA and CDR2 SQIVND (reference sequence). There are 15 residues in the CDR3.

This clone appeared a single time. The chain uses TRBV3-1 (or the pseudogene TRBV3-2) and TRBJ1-2; 7 bases match TRBD1. This CDR3 contains 14 residues. Germline V gene lookup returns CDR1 LGHDT and CDR2 YNNKEL (reference sequence). The V gene end was trimmed by 5 bases and the J gene end by 2 bases; junction bases not matched to a gene: 5. The CDR3 nucleotides read TGTGCCAGCAGCTCTCACAGGGGAAACTATGGCTACACCTTC. Translation: CASSSHRGNYGYTF.

The CDR3 DNA sequence: TGTGCCAGCAGCGAAAACACCGACACTGAAGCTTTCTTT. The encoded protein is CASSENTDTEAFF. This rearrangement joins TRBV7-9 to TRBJ1-1; D ambiguous. There are 13 residues in the CDR3. V gave up 5 bases and J gave up 3 bases, with 10 bases separating them. CDR1 and CDR2 (germline): SEHNR, FQNEAQ (reference sequence).

The V call is TRBV27, the J call TRBJ2-7, with TRBD1 identical over 10 bases. Germline V gene sequence: CDR1 MNHEY, CDR2 SMNVEV (reference sequence). The CDR3 is 14 residues long. V shed 5 bases, J shed 6 bases, and the junction held 7 bases outside the gene matches. The CDR3 loop reads CASSVGQGVGEQYF. For the CDR3, the DNA is TGTGCCAGCAGTGTTGGACAGGGGGTAGGCGAGCAGTACTTC.

The chain uses TRBV2 and TRBJ2-1; weak D call: TRBD1 (5 bases). The CDR3 runs to 11 residues. Germline lookup yields CDR1 SNHLY and CDR2 FYNNEI. V dropped 7 bases and J dropped 7 bases, with 8 bases sitting between them. Here the CDR3 reads CASTAGNEQFF. CDR3 nucleotide sequence: TGTGCCAGCACCGCAGGGAATGAGCAGTTCTTC.

The J gene is TRBJ2-2, the V gene TRBV4-1; D remains unclear. V lost 0 bases to trimming and J lost 9 bases, with 11 bases between them. Per germline, CDR1 MGHRA and CDR2 YSYEKL. There are 14 residues in the CDR3. The CDR3 nucleotides are TGCGCCAGCAGCCAAGATACGGCTAGTTGGGAGCTGTTTTTT. Protein product: CASSQDTASWELFF.

This clone was observed once. The identical CDR3 is also encoded by other nucleotide sequences in the sample. The chain recombines TRBV7-9 with TRBJ2-2; 9 nucleotides agree with TRBD1. The length of the CDR3 is 15 residues. CDR1 SEHNR and CDR2 FQNEAQ come from the germline V gene (reference sequence). The junction had 3 bases not matched to a gene; V was cut back by 5 bases and J by 2 bases. The CDR3 here is CASSPGQGNTGELFF. In nucleotides, the CDR3 is TGTGCCAGCAGCCCGGGACAGGGAAACACCGGGGAGCTGTTTTTT.

The chain has TRBV6-5 and TRBJ2-3; tentative D call: TRBD2 (6 bases). Germline V CDR1 and CDR2: MNHEY, SVGAGI. The CDR3 consists of 16 residues. Trimming pared 3 bases from V and 3 bases from J, leaving 16 bases between. CDR3 sequence (DNA): TGTGCCAGCAGTTATTTAAAGGGAAGCGGGACAGATACGCAGTATTTT. Translated, it gives CASSYLKGSGTDTQYF.